Listed below are T cell receptor beta chains from one sample, sequenced in a study of T cells after yellow fever vaccination. One entry per CDR3 protein results from TCRdb running MiXCR on the 5' RACE reads. The sample lists 250,000 to 350,000 distinct CDR3 sequences, around 10% occurring once. The sample here was CD4+ T cells sorted from PBMCs, taken 5 days after the yellow fever booster vaccination. The receptor source for this set is a man aged 18 to 30 who received the YFV17D yellow fever vaccine. Both conserved end residues are part of each CDR3. The order of the fields is V gene, J gene, CDR3 protein.

V gene: TRBV27; J gene: TRBJ2-5; CDR3 protein: CASSLRLGDTKETQYF
V gene: TRBV19; J gene: TRBJ2-5; CDR3 protein: CASSNAPGQRWETQYF
V gene: TRBV6-5; J gene: TRBJ1-1; CDR3 protein: CASRRQGTEAFF
V gene: TRBV6-6; J gene: TRBJ2-2; CDR3 protein: CASSYSIAGELFF
V gene: TRBV5-1; J gene: TRBJ2-1; CDR3 protein: CASSSRTSGGGNEQFF
V gene: TRBV20-1; J gene: TRBJ2-3; CDR3 protein: CSALRGDTQYF
V gene: TRBV12-3/TRBV12-4; J gene: TRBJ1-2; CDR3 protein: CASNSRQSRGYGYTF
V gene: TRBV18; J gene: TRBJ2-6; CDR3 protein: CASSPGQGSSGANVLTF
V gene: TRBV15; J gene: TRBJ2-7; CDR3 protein: CATSRDRSSYEQYF
V gene: TRBV20-1; J gene: TRBJ2-3; CDR3 protein: CSARTPGTDTQYF
V gene: TRBV7-2; J gene: TRBJ2-1; CDR3 protein: CASSFAYNEQFF
V gene: TRBV5-1; J gene: TRBJ1-1; CDR3 protein: CASNRGGTNTEAFF
V gene: TRBV12-3/TRBV12-4; J gene: TRBJ2-2; CDR3 protein: CASSGRWATGELFF
V gene: TRBV7-2; J gene: TRBJ1-5; CDR3 protein: CASSLGGMSSNQPQHF
V gene: TRBV7-9; J gene: TRBJ1-4; CDR3 protein: CATGDRANEKLFF
V gene: TRBV20-1; J gene: TRBJ1-2; CDR3 protein: CSARAQALDETF
V gene: TRBV6-5; J gene: TRBJ1-3; CDR3 protein: CASSFRWGDTIYF
V gene: TRBV9; J gene: TRBJ1-6; CDR3 protein: CASSNRGDSPLHF
V gene: TRBV18; J gene: TRBJ2-7; CDR3 protein: CASSPREGLPEQYF
V gene: TRBV5-5; J gene: TRBJ2-4; CDR3 protein: CASSLTGVAKNIQYF
V gene: TRBV2; J gene: TRBJ2-5; CDR3 protein: CASGSGSQETQYF
V gene: TRBV4-2; J gene: TRBJ1-1; CDR3 protein: CASSPPRGYTEAFF
V gene: TRBV2; J gene: TRBJ1-1; CDR3 protein: CASSRTLWGTEAFF
V gene: TRBV7-2; J gene: TRBJ1-1; CDR3 protein: CASSDGGVLEAFF
V gene: TRBV11-1; J gene: TRBJ2-2; CDR3 protein: CASSRLYRGNTGELFF
V gene: TRBV10-3; J gene: TRBJ2-5; CDR3 protein: CAISGTTGAETQYF
V gene: TRBV20-1; J gene: TRBJ2-3; CDR3 protein: CSARDSVHGGSTDTQYF
V gene: TRBV28; J gene: TRBJ1-6; CDR3 protein: CASSLPQNQGSPLHF
V gene: TRBV28; J gene: TRBJ2-1; CDR3 protein: CASSLAGGLNEQFF